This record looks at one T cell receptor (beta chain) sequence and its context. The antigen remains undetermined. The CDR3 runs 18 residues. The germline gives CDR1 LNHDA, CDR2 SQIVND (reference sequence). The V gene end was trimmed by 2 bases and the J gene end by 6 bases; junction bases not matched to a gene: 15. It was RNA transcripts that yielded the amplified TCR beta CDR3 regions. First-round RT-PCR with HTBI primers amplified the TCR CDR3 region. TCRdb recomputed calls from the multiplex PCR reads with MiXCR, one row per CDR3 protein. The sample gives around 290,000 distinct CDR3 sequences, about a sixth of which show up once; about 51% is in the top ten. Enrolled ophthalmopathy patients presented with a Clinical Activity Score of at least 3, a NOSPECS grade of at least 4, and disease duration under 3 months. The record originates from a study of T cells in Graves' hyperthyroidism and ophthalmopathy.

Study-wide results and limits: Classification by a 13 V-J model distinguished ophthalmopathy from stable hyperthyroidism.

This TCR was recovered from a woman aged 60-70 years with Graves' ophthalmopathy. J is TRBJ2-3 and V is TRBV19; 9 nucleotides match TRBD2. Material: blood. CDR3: CASSIKVGASGVWDTQYF. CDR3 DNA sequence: TGTGCCAGTAGTATAAAAGTTGGGGCTAGCGGGGTTTGGGATACGCAGTATTTT.